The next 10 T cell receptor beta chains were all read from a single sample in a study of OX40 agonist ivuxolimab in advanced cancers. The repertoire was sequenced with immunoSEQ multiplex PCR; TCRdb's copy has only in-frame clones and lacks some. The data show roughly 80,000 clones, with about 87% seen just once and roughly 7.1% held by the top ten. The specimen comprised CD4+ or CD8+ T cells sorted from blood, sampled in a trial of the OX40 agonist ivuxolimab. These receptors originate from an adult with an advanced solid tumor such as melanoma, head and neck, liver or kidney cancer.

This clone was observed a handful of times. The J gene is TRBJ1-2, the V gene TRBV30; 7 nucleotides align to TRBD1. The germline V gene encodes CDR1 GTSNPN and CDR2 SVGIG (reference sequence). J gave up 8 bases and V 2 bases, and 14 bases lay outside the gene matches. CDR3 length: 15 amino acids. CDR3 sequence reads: CAWSTRQGQTRGYTF. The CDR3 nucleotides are TGTGCCTGGAGTACCCGACAGGGCCAAACAAGGGGCTACACCTTC.

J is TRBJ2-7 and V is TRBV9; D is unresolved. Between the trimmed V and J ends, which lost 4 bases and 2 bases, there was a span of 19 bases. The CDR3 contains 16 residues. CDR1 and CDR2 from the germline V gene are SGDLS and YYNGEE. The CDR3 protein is CASSPLLLGSTYEQYF. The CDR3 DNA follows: TGTGCCAGCAGCCCTCTTCTTTTGGGCTCAACCTACGAGCAGTACTTC.

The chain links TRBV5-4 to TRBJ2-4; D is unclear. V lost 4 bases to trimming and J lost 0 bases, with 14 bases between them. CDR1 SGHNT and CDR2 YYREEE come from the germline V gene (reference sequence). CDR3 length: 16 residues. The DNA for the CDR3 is TGTGCCAGCAGCCCCGACAACATTCTAGCCAAAAACATTCAGTACTTC. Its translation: CASSPDNILAKNIQYF.

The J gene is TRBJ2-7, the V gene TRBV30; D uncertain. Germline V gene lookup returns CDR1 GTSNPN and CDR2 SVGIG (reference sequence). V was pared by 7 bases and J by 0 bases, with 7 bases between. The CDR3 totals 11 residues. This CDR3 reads CALQLSYEQYF. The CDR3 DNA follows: TGTGCCTTACAGCTCTCCTACGAGCAGTACTTC.

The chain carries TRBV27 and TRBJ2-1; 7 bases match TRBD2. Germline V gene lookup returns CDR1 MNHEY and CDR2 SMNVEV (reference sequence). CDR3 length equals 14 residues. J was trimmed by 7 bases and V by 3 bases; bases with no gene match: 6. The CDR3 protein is CASSLGTKVNEQFF. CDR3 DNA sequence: TGTGCCAGCAGTTTGGGGACTAAGGTAAATGAGCAGTTCTTC.

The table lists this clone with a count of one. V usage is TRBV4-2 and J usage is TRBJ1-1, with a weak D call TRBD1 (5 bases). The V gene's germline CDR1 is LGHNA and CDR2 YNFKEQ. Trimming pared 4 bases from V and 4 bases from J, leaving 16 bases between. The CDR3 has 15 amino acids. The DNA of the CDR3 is TGTGCCAGCAGCCTACCCGGGACGAGTGGCACTGAAGCTTTCTTT. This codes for CASSLPGTSGTEAFF.

CDR3 nucleotide sequence: TGCGCCAGCAGCCAAGATTTGAACTTGAGAGAGACCCAGTACTTC. Translating gives CASSQDLNLRETQYF. The rearrangement uses TRBV4-3 and TRBJ2-5, with no clear D. The germline CDR1 and CDR2 sequences are LGHNA and YSLEER. This CDR3 contains 15 residues. Trimming cost V 0 bases and J 4 bases, with 12 bases left between them.

In DNA form, the CDR3 reads TGTGCCAGCAGCTTAGCAGGGGGAAGCAATCAGCCCCAGCATTTT. It translates to CASSLAGGSNQPQHF. V gene TRBV7-9 combines with J gene TRBJ1-5; tentatively, D is TRBD1 (6 bases). This CDR3 comprises 15 residues. Germline values: CDR1 SEHNR, CDR2 FQNEAQ (reference sequence). Trimming left V 0 bases short and J 1 base short, with 7 bases between.

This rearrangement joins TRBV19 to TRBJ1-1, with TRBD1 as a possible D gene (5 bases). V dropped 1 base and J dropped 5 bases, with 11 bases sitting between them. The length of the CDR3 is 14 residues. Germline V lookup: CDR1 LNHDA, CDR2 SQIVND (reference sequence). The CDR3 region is CASSIGGDVTEAFF. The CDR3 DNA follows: TGTGCCAGTAGTATAGGGGGGGACGTAACTGAAGCTTTCTTT.

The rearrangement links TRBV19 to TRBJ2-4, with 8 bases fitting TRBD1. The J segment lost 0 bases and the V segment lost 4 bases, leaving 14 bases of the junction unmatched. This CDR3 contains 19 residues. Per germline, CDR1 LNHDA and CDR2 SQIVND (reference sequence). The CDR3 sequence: CASSNLQGASGGAKNIQYF. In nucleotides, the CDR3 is TGTGCCAGTAGTAATCTGCAGGGGGCTTCAGGTGGAGCCAAAAACATTCAGTACTTC.